These 20 T cell receptor beta chains originate from one sample sequenced in a study of memory CD4+ T cells and cytomegalovirus serostatus. The sort gate was single viable CD3+CD4+CD8-CD45RO+ cells for memory CD4+ T cells. Some clones are missing from TCRdb's copy, which holds only in-frame ones; the method was immunoSEQ multiplex PCR. The sample carries around 88,000 clones, about four fifths recorded once. The sequenced sample consisted of memory CD4+ T cells from blood. The receptor source for this set is an adult in good health and CMV-seropositive.

The V call is TRBV7-3, the J call TRBJ2-2; the D is unclear. The CDR3 consists of 14 residues. V was clipped by 5 bases and J by 0 bases, with 7 bases between them. CDR1 is SGHTA and CDR2 is FQGTGA in the germline V gene. As DNA, the CDR3 is TGTGCCAGCAGCCGGAACGCGAACACCGGGGAGCTGTTTTTT. Protein: CASSRNANTGELFF.

The chain links TRBV14 to TRBJ2-7; 7 nucleotides match TRBD2. There are 17 residues in the CDR3. Germline V CDR1 and CDR2: SGHDN, FVKESK. Trimming cost V 1 base and J 4 bases; bases outside gene matches: 13. The CDR3 protein is CASSQVFSAGVPYEQYF. Written as DNA, the CDR3 is TGTGCCAGCAGCCAAGTCTTCTCTGCGGGAGTTCCTTACGAGCAGTACTTC. Full variable domain (missing parts from reference TRBV14 and TRBJ2-7): EAGVTQFPSHSVIEKGQTVTLRCDPISGHDNLYWYRRVMGKEIKFLLHFVKESKQDESGMPNNRFLAERTGGTYSTLKVQPAELEDSGVYFCASSQVFSAGVPYEQYFGPGTRLTVT.

This clone showed up just once. The chain has TRBV2 and TRBJ1-1; no clear D. The CDR3 spans 13 residues. The V end lost 7 bases, the J end lost 3 bases, and 12 bases lay between the germline ends. Germline CDR1 and CDR2: SNHLY and FYNNEI. The CDR3 bases are TGTGCCAGCAAATTAGCCCTAGACACTGAAGCTTTCTTT. It specifies CASKLALDTEAFF.

This clone was detected a few times. The gene calls are TRBV6-1 and TRBJ1-5, with a possible D match to TRBD1 (5 bases). Germline V lookup: CDR1 MNHNS, CDR2 SASEGT. The CDR3 is 15 residues long. V dropped 7 bases and J dropped 0 bases, with 13 bases sitting between them. The CDR3 sequence is CASKVGRDSNQPQHF. The CDR3 bases are TGTGCCAGCAAGGTGGGCAGGGATAGCAATCAGCCCCAGCATTTT.

This sequence joins TRBV10-3 and TRBJ2-6, with D possibly called TRBD1 or TRBD2 (5 bases each). CDR1 and CDR2 from the germline V gene are ENHRY and SYGVKD. Trimming left V 0 bases short and J 0 bases short, with 18 bases between. This CDR3 has 20 amino acids. The chain's CDR3 is CAISESPPGQGNSGANVLTF. In DNA form, the CDR3 reads TGTGCCATCAGTGAGTCTCCCCCGGGGCAGGGAAACTCTGGGGCCAACGTCCTGACTTTC.

The chain joins TRBV28 to TRBJ1-1, with no clear D. V lost 6 bases and J 4 bases, leaving 18 bases between the germline ends. In germline, CDR1 is MDHEN, CDR2 SYDVKM. The CDR3 sequence is 15 residues long. The CDR3: CASRRSASGSTEAFF. CDR3 sequence (DNA): TGTGCCAGCAGACGCTCGGCCTCCGGGAGCACTGAAGCTTTCTTT.

This clone was seen just once. The chain combines TRBV5-1 with TRBJ2-1; the match to TRBD2 covers 13 bases. The CDR3 sequence is 16 residues long. Looked up from germline, CDR1 is SGHRS and CDR2 is YFSETQ. V trimming: 0 bases; J trimming: 8 bases; junction bases outside the gene matches: 5. The DNA for the CDR3 is TGCGCCAGCAGCTTGGTGGGGACTAGCGGGAACGATGAGCAGTTCTTC. This translates into CASSLVGTSGNDEQFF.

The J gene is TRBJ2-7, the V gene TRBV5-3, with 11 bases that match TRBD2. TRBV5-3 is noted as an ORF with a role that remains uncertain. The J segment lost 6 bases and the V segment lost 4 bases, leaving 6 bases of the junction unmatched. The CDR3 has 14 amino acids. The CDR3 sequence is CARSPLAGGCEQYF. The DNA for the CDR3 is TGTGCCAGAAGCCCCTTAGCGGGAGGGTGCGAGCAGTACTTC.

V usage is TRBV6-5 and J usage is TRBJ2-6; D is perhaps TRBD2 (6 bases). CDR1 and CDR2 from the germline V gene are MNHEY and SVGAGI. Trimming cost V 0 bases and J 0 bases, with 6 bases left between them. The CDR3 runs to 16 residues. The CDR3 nucleotides read TGTGCCAGCAGTTACTCTAGCGGCTCTGGGGCCAACGTCCTGACTTTC. Protein sequence: CASSYSSGSGANVLTF.

V and J are TRBV28 and TRBJ1-2; weak D call: TRBD1 (5 bases). Trimming removed 5 bases at V and 7 bases at J, with 17 bases between. CDR1 MDHEN and CDR2 SYDVKM come from the germline V gene. The CDR3 length is 14 residues. The CDR3 coding sequence is TGTGCCAGCAGTCCGGGACTCCTCAGAGGTGGCTACACCTTC. Encoded protein: CASSPGLLRGGYTF.

CDR3 region: CATRQGSTEQFF. The CDR3 coding sequence is TGTGCCACCAGACAGGGTTCCACTGAGCAGTTCTTC. This chain uses TRBV5-4 with TRBJ2-1; 7 bases line up with TRBD1. The germline V gene has CDR1 SGHNT and CDR2 YYREEE (reference sequence). Losses at the gene ends were 9 bases for V and 9 bases for J; bases not matched to a gene: 9. This CDR3 is built from 12 residues.

This clone was recorded only once. The rearrangement joins TRBV7-9 to TRBJ2-7; 13 bases line up with TRBD2. The CDR3 has 17 residues. Germline values: CDR1 SEHNR, CDR2 FQNEAQ (reference sequence). The V and J ends lost 4 bases and 5 bases, in that order; junction bases with no gene match: 11. This chain's CDR3 is CASSSAPGLAGQNEQYF. The CDR3 DNA reads TGTGCCAGCAGCTCCGCTCCGGGACTAGCGGGACAAAACGAGCAGTACTTC.

This CDR3 reads CASSLEPNTEAFF. Here the CDR3 DNA reads TGTGCCAGCAGCTTAGAACCTAACACTGAAGCTTTCTTT. The V gene is TRBV7-6, the J gene TRBJ1-1; D remains ambiguous. This CDR3 region has 13 residues. Germline assignment: CDR1 SGHVS and CDR2 FNYEAQ. V was shortened by 1 base and J by 2 bases, with 5 bases between the two germline ends.

In this sample, this clone turned up a few times. This chain links TRBV4-2 with TRBJ2-7; D possibly matches TRBD1 or TRBD2 (5 bases each). Germline CDR1 is LGHNA and CDR2 is YNFKEQ. CDR3 length: 14 residues. V was cut by 4 bases and J by 3 bases, with 13 bases left in between. This CDR3 is CASSRDWGNYEQYF. The CDR3 DNA follows: TGTGCCAGCAGCCGAGACTGGGGGAACTACGAGCAGTACTTC.

This rearrangement joins TRBV5-1 to TRBJ2-1, with D perhaps matching TRBD1 or TRBD2 (6 bases each). The V gene lost 0 bases and the J gene lost 7 bases, with 14 bases spanning the gap. The CDR3 is 15 amino acids. Per germline, CDR1 SGHRS and CDR2 YFSETQ. The CDR3 sequence is CASSLVGGMGNEQFF. The CDR3 DNA sequence: TGCGCCAGCAGCTTGGTGGGGGGCATGGGGAATGAGCAGTTCTTC.

The chain combines TRBV28 with TRBJ1-4, with 9 bases fitting TRBD1. This CDR3 contains 18 residues. Per germline, CDR1 MDHEN and CDR2 SYDVKM. V trimming: 1 base; J trimming: 5 bases; junction bases outside the gene matches: 11. CDR3 in amino acids: CASSLFGNRGRKNEKLFF. The CDR3 DNA sequence: TGTGCCAGCAGTTTATTCGGGAACAGGGGGCGCAAAAATGAAAAACTGTTTTTT.

The V gene is TRBV5-6, the J gene TRBJ1-2; 10 bases line up with TRBD1. V trimming: 4 bases; J trimming: 3 bases; junction bases outside the gene matches: 6. This CDR3 has 15 amino acids. Germline lookup yields CDR1 SGHDT and CDR2 YYEEEE. The CDR3 DNA reads TGTGCCAGCAGCACGACGGGACAGGGGTACTATGGCTACACCTTC. It specifies CASSTTGQGYYGYTF.

The chain links TRBV7-6 to TRBJ2-7; D may be TRBD1 or TRBD2 (5 bases each). The CDR3 has 15 residues. Deletions cut 5 bases from V and 2 bases from J, with 16 bases between. The V gene's germline CDR1 is SGHVS and CDR2 FNYEAQ. The CDR3: CASSLTGTGPYEQYF. The CDR3 DNA follows: TGTGCCAGCAGCCTAACCGGGACGGGGCCCTACGAGCAGTACTTC.

The chain uses TRBV6-1 and TRBJ1-3; D gene unclear. Germline values: CDR1 MNHNS, CDR2 SASEGT. The V and J ends lost 2 bases and 0 bases respectively, with 11 bases between them. The CDR3 loop spans 16 amino acids. The CDR3, as DNA: TGTGCCAGCAGTGAATTAAGGGCAGACTCTGGAAACACCATATATTTT. Its translation: CASSELRADSGNTIYF.

In DNA, the CDR3 is TGTGCCAGCAGTGGGGAGGGGACAGGGAACAATGAGCAGTTCTTC. Protein product: CASSGEGTGNNEQFF. The chain links TRBV2 to TRBJ2-1; 9 nucleotides match TRBD1. The junction had 6 bases not matched to a gene; V was cut back by 4 bases and J by 5 bases. The germline V gene encodes CDR1 SNHLY and CDR2 FYNNEI. This CDR3 is built from 15 residues. The full variable domain, in which reference TRBV2 and TRBJ2-1 provide the parts outside the CDR3, is EPEVTQTPSHQVTQMGQEVILRCVPISNHLYFYWYRQILGQKVEFLVSFYNNEISEKSEIFDDQFSVERPDGSNFTLKIRSTKLEDSAMYFCASSGEGTGNNEQFFGPGTRLTVL.